These 24 T cell receptor beta chains originate from one sample sequenced in a study of blood T cell repertoires in COVID-19. Assay used: immunoSEQ multiplex PCR; TCRdb lists only in-frame clones, some missing. The sample contains about 120,000 clones, approximately 87% of which appear only once. The sequenced material came from peripheral blood. The receptors come from a man between 45 and 60 years old with acute or convalescent COVID-19.

V and J are TRBV5-4 and TRBJ2-1; 8 bases fit TRBD2. Germline trimming cut 0 bases from V and 6 bases from J; bases unmatched to any gene: 8. The CDR3 runs 16 residues. Germline loops: CDR1 SGHNT, CDR2 YYREEE (reference sequence). CDR3 protein: CASSLVAGFGLNEQFF. CDR3 sequence (DNA): TGTGCCAGCAGCTTGGTAGCGGGATTTGGTCTCAATGAGCAGTTCTTC.

This clone was observed a few times. The chain joins TRBV11-3 to TRBJ1-1; D is perhaps TRBD1 (5 bases). Trimming pared 1 base from V and 3 bases from J, leaving 9 bases between. Germline CDR1 and CDR2: SGHNT and YENEEA. The CDR3 length is 14 residues. CDR3 loop: CASSLGRGDTEAFF. CDR3 sequence (DNA): TGTGCCAGCAGCTTAGGTCGGGGGGACACTGAAGCTTTCTTT. Supplemented by reference TRBV11-3 and TRBJ1-1, the full variable domain reads EAGVVQSPRYKIIEKKQPVAFWCNPISGHNTLYWYLQNLGQGPELLIRYENEEAVDDSQLPKDRFSAERLKGVDSTLKIQPAELGDSAVYLCASSLGRGDTEAFFGQGTRLTVV.

V is TRBV24-1 and J is TRBJ2-6; 7 bases are a match to TRBD2. The CDR3 is 19 amino acids. Germline CDR1 and CDR2: KGHDR and SFDVKD. Trimming removed 9 bases from V and 0 bases from J; junction bases left unmatched: 16. The CDR3 nucleotides read TGTGCCACCGGCCCGCGGAGAGGGAGGGAAGTCTCTGGGGCCAACGTCCTGACTTTC. Protein sequence: CATGPRRGREVSGANVLTF.

V usage is TRBV10-1 and J usage is TRBJ2-3; the D gene is possibly TRBD1 (5 bases). Trimming stripped 3 bases from V and 5 bases from J, with 12 bases between. Germline assignment: CDR1 WNHNN and CDR2 SYGVQD (reference sequence). There are 14 residues in the CDR3. CDR3 sequence (DNA): TGCGCCAGCAGTGAAAGGGGAAACAAAGATACGCAGTATTTT. Translated: CASSERGNKDTQYF.

The CDR3 protein is CAWSRLGSRVLHNSPLHF. The CDR3, as DNA: TGTGCCTGGAGTAGGTTGGGCTCCAGGGTTCTTCATAATTCACCCCTCCACTTT. The chain is built from TRBV30 and TRBJ1-6, with D maybe TRBD1 (5 bases). CDR3 length: 18 amino acids. In germline, CDR1 is GTSNPN, CDR2 SVGIG (reference sequence). V lost 2 bases and J lost 5, with 22 bases in between.

The chain couples TRBV5-5 to TRBJ1-1; D remains unclear. The germline V and J ends were trimmed by 0 bases and 0 bases, with 9 bases remaining between them. In germline, CDR1 is SGHKS, CDR2 YYEKEE (reference sequence). This CDR3 spans 15 amino acids. For the CDR3, the DNA is TGTGCCAGCAGCTTGGCGCCGCCTATGAACACTGAAGCTTTCTTT. This codes for CASSLAPPMNTEAFF.

This chain connects TRBV25-1 to TRBJ1-2, with TRBD1 identical over 12 bases. There are 17 residues in the CDR3. CDR1 is MGHDK and CDR2 is SYGVNS in the germline V gene. J gave up 6 bases and V 0 bases, and 8 bases lay outside the gene matches. The CDR3 is CASSEYGTGGGGDGYTF. The CDR3 DNA reads TGTGCCAGCAGTGAATACGGGACAGGGGGCGGAGGCGATGGCTACACCTTC.

V is TRBV7-2 and J is TRBJ1-1; D gene unclear. The CDR3 totals 13 residues. Germline values: CDR1 SGHTA, CDR2 FQGNSA. V lost 5 bases and J lost 8, with 15 bases in between. The CDR3 sequence: CASSPRAQLEAFF. DNA of the CDR3: TGTGCCAGCAGCCCGAGGGCCCAGCTAGAAGCTTTCTTT.

The V gene is TRBV29-1, the J gene TRBJ2-1; 7 nucleotides match TRBD2. The CDR3 length is 14 residues. The J segment lost 1 base and the V segment lost 6 bases, leaving 6 bases of the junction unmatched. The germline CDR1 and CDR2 sequences are SQVTM and ANQGSEA. The CDR3 DNA sequence: TGCAGCGTCCGAGGTAGCGGGTCCTACAATGAGCAGTTCTTC. Translated: CSVRGSGSYNEQFF.

This rearrangement joins TRBV29-1 to TRBJ1-1, with a weak D call TRBD1 (5 bases). The V gene's germline CDR1 is SQVTM and CDR2 ANQGSEA. The CDR3 loop spans 13 amino acids. This chain's CDR3 is CSGHAGWGTEAFF. The DNA for the CDR3 is TGCAGTGGTCACGCAGGGTGGGGCACTGAAGCTTTCTTT.

The chain recombines TRBV15 with TRBJ2-7, with D possibly TRBD2 on 6 matching bases. V was shortened by 6 bases and J by 2 bases, with 11 bases between the two germline ends. The V gene's germline CDR1 is LNHNV and CDR2 YYDKDF (reference sequence). The CDR3 extends over 13 amino acids. CDR3 loop: CATSLARTYEQYF. Here the CDR3 DNA reads TGTGCCACCAGTCTAGCGCGAACCTACGAGCAGTACTTC.

The chain employs TRBV2 and TRBJ1-5; D not certain. Trimming stripped 4 bases from V and 5 bases from J, with 6 bases between. The CDR3 sequence is 12 residues long. Germline V gives CDR1 SNHLY, CDR2 FYNNEI. The CDR3 DNA is TGTGCCAGCAGTGGGCAGGATCAGCCCCAGCATTTT. Translating gives CASSGQDQPQHF.

A few counts support this clone. V gene TRBV4-3 combines with J gene TRBJ2-2, with D perhaps TRBD1 (6 bases). Germline V gene lookup returns CDR1 LGHNA and CDR2 YSLEER. Trimming pared 3 bases from V and 8 bases from J, leaving 10 bases between. This CDR3 region has 13 residues. CDR3: CASSHRDRGELFF. The DNA for the CDR3 is TGCGCCAGCAGCCATAGAGACAGGGGGGAGCTGTTTTTT.

The chain links TRBV27 to TRBJ2-3; D is possibly TRBD2 (6 bases). This CDR3 contains 14 residues. The V end was cut by 4 bases, the J end by 3 bases, with 11 bases between. The germline V gene encodes CDR1 MNHEY and CDR2 SMNVEV (reference sequence). The CDR3 region is CASSSGLRTDTQYF. As DNA, the CDR3 is TGTGCCAGCAGTTCCGGACTAAGAACAGATACGCAGTATTTT.

The chain combines TRBV10-3 with TRBJ1-1; 7 nucleotides agree with TRBD1. Unmatched junction bases numbered 6, after V lost 10 bases and J lost 1 base. The CDR3 length is 13 residues. Germline lookup yields CDR1 ENHRY and CDR2 SYGVKD. The CDR3 DNA reads TGTGCCAGTTCCGGGGACAGGAACACTGAAGCTTTCTTT. It codes for CASSGDRNTEAFF.

This clone was detected only a few times. This rearrangement joins TRBV19 to TRBJ1-2; 9 bases are a match to TRBD1. The germline gives CDR1 LNHDA, CDR2 SQIVND (reference sequence). The CDR3 sequence is 14 residues long. Unmatched junction bases numbered 7, after V lost 3 bases and J lost 8 bases. The CDR3 loop reads CASSIQGQGNGYTF. The CDR3 DNA is TGTGCCAGTAGTATCCAAGGACAGGGGAACGGCTACACCTTC.

The CDR3 coding sequence is TGCAGCGTCGGGGACTTGGTCTATGGCTACACCTTC. Encoded protein: CSVGDLVYGYTF. The rearrangement joins TRBV29-1 to TRBJ1-2, with a tentative D call TRBD1 (5 bases). The V and J ends lost 6 bases and 4 bases respectively, with 12 bases between them. Looked up from germline, CDR1 is SQVTM and CDR2 is ANQGSEA. The CDR3 runs 12 residues.

This clone was recorded only once. This rearrangement joins TRBV3-1 (or the pseudogene TRBV3-2) to TRBJ2-1; the match to TRBD2 covers 8 bases. Germline values: CDR1 LGHDT, CDR2 YNNKEL (reference sequence). V trimming: 3 bases; J trimming: 3 bases; junction bases outside the gene matches: 7. The CDR3 consists of 16 residues. CDR3 amino acids: CASSQLAGLSYNEQFF. CDR3 nucleotide sequence: TGTGCCAGCAGCCAGTTAGCGGGATTAAGCTACAATGAGCAGTTCTTC.

The chain carries TRBV27 and TRBJ2-3, with 8 bases aligning to TRBD2. V trimming: 4 bases; J trimming: 5 bases; junction bases outside the gene matches: 11. The CDR3 length is 16 residues. The germline CDR1 and CDR2 sequences are MNHEY and SMNVEV (reference sequence). The CDR3, as DNA: TGTGCCAGCAGTTCTCAGCGGGAGTTCCCCAAAGATACGCAGTATTTT. It codes for CASSSQREFPKDTQYF.

The rearrangement joins TRBV14 to TRBJ2-3, with TRBD1 matching over 11 bases. The germline CDR1 and CDR2 sequences are SGHDN and FVKESK. The CDR3 is 18 amino acids. Trimming took 1 base from V and 0 from J; bases not matched to a gene: 6. The CDR3 sequence: CASSQGPDRGLSTDTQYF. The CDR3, as DNA: TGTGCCAGCAGCCAAGGTCCGGACAGGGGGCTTAGCACAGATACGCAGTATTTT.

This chain joins TRBV29-1 and TRBJ2-7, with TRBD1 matching over 8 bases. Germline trimming cut 5 bases from V and 4 bases from J; bases unmatched to any gene: 7. Germline V gives CDR1 SQVTM, CDR2 ANQGSEA. The CDR3 length is 13 residues. The CDR3 region is CSVRSGTGYEQYF. The CDR3 DNA reads as TGCAGCGTTCGCTCAGGGACAGGTTACGAGCAGTACTTC.

This chain connects TRBV5-1 to TRBJ2-1; 8 positions agree with TRBD1. The CDR3 extends over 15 amino acids. CDR1 and CDR2 (germline): SGHRS, YFSETQ. V dropped 0 bases and J dropped 3; count of bases not matched to a gene: 2. The CDR3 protein is CASSLEDRDYNEQFF. The CDR3 region has the DNA TGCGCCAGCAGCTTGGAGGACAGGGACTACAATGAGCAGTTCTTC.

The chain has TRBV7-2 and TRBJ1-2, with 7 positions matching TRBD1. The J segment lost 8 bases and the V segment lost 4 bases, leaving 7 bases of the junction unmatched. The CDR3 is made up of 13 amino acids. CDR1 and CDR2 (germline): SGHTA, FQGNSA. The CDR3 region has the DNA TGTGCCAGCAGCTCGACAGGGTCATGGGGCTACACCTTC. It is translated as CASSSTGSWGYTF. The entire variable domain, with the rest obtained from reference TRBV7-2 and TRBJ1-2, is as follows: GAGVSQSPSNKVTEKGKDVELRCDPISGHTALYWYRQSLGQGLEFLIYFQGNSAPDKSGLPSDRFSAERTGGSVSTLTIQRTQQEDSAVYLCASSSTGSWGYTFGSGTRLTVV.

The rearrangement links TRBV10-3 to TRBJ2-7; TRBD1 matches at 8 bases. CDR1 and CDR2 from the germline V gene are ENHRY and SYGVKD. The CDR3 is made up of 12 amino acids. V shed 5 bases and J 6 bases; nucleotides not matched to a gene: 3. CDR3 region: CAISRQGLEQYF. The CDR3 DNA reads as TGTGCCATCAGTCGACAGGGGCTCGAGCAGTACTTC.